The 20 T cell receptor beta chains below come from one sample, sequenced in a study of CD4 T cells in relation to SARS-CoV-2 and coronaviruses. Their recognized antigens are unknown. Unexposed donor CD4+ T cells date from about 2011-2019, before the COVID-19 pandemic. The cells were cultured for around ten days before CD4+ T cells were isolated. Using immunoSEQ multiplex PCR, the repertoire was profiled, and TCRdb retains in-frame clones only, with some absent. The top ten hold about a sixth of the sample, which has approximately 22,000 clones, 72% seen once. Sequenced sample: CD4+ T cells from PBMCs, cultured in vitro. The receptors come from a human donor in good health.

The genes are TRBV6-1 and TRBJ1-2; no firm D call. This CDR3 spans 12 amino acids. CDR1 MNHNS and CDR2 SASEGT come from the germline V gene. The ends were cut back, 2 bases at V and 5 bases at J, with 6 bases in the middle. The CDR3 region is CASSELTYGYTF. As DNA, the CDR3 is TGTGCCAGCAGTGAACTCACGTATGGCTACACCTTC.

This clone was detected only a few times. The gene calls are TRBV7-3 and TRBJ1-1; the match to TRBD1 covers 7 bases. Germline trimming cut 5 bases from V and 4 bases from J; bases unmatched to any gene: 4. The CDR3 runs 13 residues. Germline V gives CDR1 SGHTA, CDR2 FQGTGA. The CDR3 DNA follows: TGTGCCAGCAGCAGGGGACAGCTCACTGAAGCTTTCTTT. Its translation is CASSRGQLTEAFF.

The chain combines TRBV2 with TRBJ2-3, with no clear D. This CDR3 is 14 amino acids long. In germline, CDR1 is SNHLY, CDR2 FYNNEI. Trimming removed 4 bases from V and 1 base from J, with 9 bases in between. The CDR3 reads CASSVIAGTDTQYF. The CDR3 DNA follows: TGTGCCAGCAGTGTCATTGCCGGCACAGATACGCAGTATTTT. The full variable domain, rest sourced from reference TRBV2 and TRBJ2-3, is EPEVTQTPSHQVTQMGQEVILRCVPISNHLYFYWYRQILGQKVEFLVSFYNNEISEKSEIFDDQFSVERPDGSNFTLKIRSTKLEDSAMYFCASSVIAGTDTQYFGPGTRLTVL.

This clone was counted only a few times. The J gene is TRBJ1-1, the V gene TRBV9; the D gene is possibly TRBD1 (6 bases). Trimming stripped 2 bases from V and 1 base from J, with 9 bases between. The germline gives CDR1 SGDLS, CDR2 YYNGEE. The CDR3 length is 14 residues. This chain's CDR3 is CASSVSQGNTEAFF. For the CDR3, the DNA is TGTGCCAGCAGCGTGTCACAGGGGAACACTGAAGCTTTCTTT.

CDR3 sequence: CASSRTGAGGTRTGELFF. The CDR3 nucleotides are TGTGCCAGCAGCCGTACGGGGGCGGGAGGGACCCGCACCGGGGAGCTGTTTTTT. The chain employs TRBV3-1 (or the pseudogene TRBV3-2) and TRBJ2-2; 9 bases align to TRBD2. Germline loops: CDR1 LGHDT, CDR2 YNNKEL (reference sequence). CDR3 length equals 18 residues. The V and J ends lost 4 bases and 4 bases, in that order; junction bases with no gene match: 13.

The rearrangement uses TRBV7-8 and TRBJ2-5; 7 bases fit TRBD1. The CDR3 covers 16 residues. Germline trimming cut 5 bases from V and 4 bases from J; bases unmatched to any gene: 13. Germline V lookup: CDR1 SGHVS, CDR2 FQNEAQ. The DNA for the CDR3 is TGTGCCAGCAGCGCAACTAGGGGGCTAATGGGAGAGACCCAGTACTTC. It specifies CASSATRGLMGETQYF.

The J gene is TRBJ1-2, the V gene TRBV14; no firm D call. The CDR3 spans 14 residues. Trimming removed 4 bases from V and 4 bases from J, with 13 bases in between. Per the germline V gene, CDR1 is SGHDN and CDR2 is FVKESK. The CDR3 nucleotides are TGTGCCAGCAGCCCGGGTCGGGTCCGCTATGGCTACACCTTC. It specifies CASSPGRVRYGYTF.

The CDR3 DNA follows: TGTGCCAGCAGTGAAACGGGACGGTCAGATGGCTACACCTTC. It encodes CASSETGRSDGYTF. This chain joins TRBV6-1 and TRBJ1-2; a weak D match, TRBD1 (5 bases). Germline V lookup: CDR1 MNHNS, CDR2 SASEGT. The CDR3 sequence is 14 residues long. Trimming took off 2 bases at V and 6 bases at J, with 13 bases between the two ends.

The CDR3 nucleotides read TGCGCCAGCAGCCAAGATTTCTTGTCGGGGCCGGCTTTCTTT. Amino acids: CASSQDFLSGPAFF. The genes are TRBV4-3 and TRBJ1-1; possibly TRBD1 for D (5 bases). Germline CDR1 and CDR2: LGHNA and YSLEER. Trimming stripped 0 bases from V and 11 bases from J, with 16 bases between. The CDR3 spans 14 residues.

The chain couples TRBV6-5 to TRBJ1-1; D gene ambiguous. The CDR3 loop spans 14 amino acids. CDR1 MNHEY and CDR2 SVGAGI come from the germline V gene. Trimming pared 8 bases from V and 7 bases from J, leaving 20 bases between. CDR3 in DNA: TGTGCCAGCCTGCCCGGATCGGGCCCCCTTGAAGCTTTCTTT. Translating it yields CASLPGSGPLEAFF.

This chain joins TRBV6-2 or TRBV6-3 and TRBJ1-6; tentatively, D is TRBD1 (5 bases). The CDR3 is 14 residues long. The V gene lost 6 bases and the J gene lost 10 bases, with 16 bases spanning the gap. CDR1 and CDR2 (germline): MNHEY, SVGEGT. This CDR3 reads CASSRDWGNSPLHF. The CDR3 nucleotides read TGTGCCAGCAGCCGAGACTGGGGGAACTCACCCCTCCACTTT.

This clone was seen once. The chain has TRBV3-1 (or the pseudogene TRBV3-2) and TRBJ1-5, with 11 bases matching TRBD1. Per the germline V gene, CDR1 is LGHDT and CDR2 is YNNKEL (reference sequence). With V trimmed by 1 base and J by 7 bases, 3 bases remained unmatched. The CDR3 extends over 15 amino acids. Here the CDR3 reads CASSQGTGGRQPQHF. DNA for the CDR3: TGTGCCAGCAGCCAAGGGACAGGGGGCCGCCAGCCCCAGCATTTT.

This rearrangement joins TRBV4-2 to TRBJ1-2, with D perhaps TRBD1 (5 bases). CDR1 LGHNA and CDR2 YNFKEQ come from the germline V gene. The ends were cut back, 0 bases at V and 7 bases at J, with 12 bases in the middle. There are 14 residues in the CDR3. The CDR3 DNA follows: TGTGCCAGCAGCCAAGATTTGGGGGTAGGTGGCTACACCTTC. It encodes CASSQDLGVGGYTF.

This clone was detected only a few times. CDR3 coding DNA: TGTGCCAGCAGCTTAGATGGCAGGAATTACAATGAGCAGTTCTTC. The encoded protein is CASSLDGRNYNEQFF. The chain carries TRBV11-2 and TRBJ2-1; D gene ambiguous. V gave up 0 bases and J gave up 4 bases, with 10 bases separating them. Germline V gene data show CDR1 as SGHAT and CDR2 as FQNNGV. The CDR3 is 15 residues long.

The chain uses TRBV18 and TRBJ2-7; 7 positions agree with TRBD1. The J segment lost 2 bases and the V segment lost 6 bases, leaving 7 bases of the junction unmatched. This CDR3 comprises 14 residues. Per germline, CDR1 KGHSH and CDR2 LQKENI. The CDR3 loop is CASSPGTDTYEQYF. The CDR3 DNA follows: TGTGCCAGCTCCCCCGGGACAGACACCTACGAGCAGTACTTC.

This chain joins TRBV6-2 or TRBV6-3 and TRBJ2-1; TRBD1 matches 10 bases. V lost 4 bases and J lost 6; bases outside the gene matches: 6. The CDR3 covers 15 residues. Germline assignment: CDR1 MNHEY and CDR2 SVGEGT. Here the CDR3 DNA reads TGTGCCAGCAGTTGGGGGACAGGGGTCGCCAATGAGCAGTTCTTC. Translated, it gives CASSWGTGVANEQFF.

The chain joins TRBV9 to TRBJ2-1; TRBD2 agrees at 16 bases. V shed 4 bases and J 0 bases; nucleotides not matched to a gene: 4. Germline values: CDR1 SGDLS, CDR2 YYNGEE. CDR3 length: 18 residues. DNA for the CDR3: TGTGCCAGCAGCAAGGGACTAGCGGGGGGGAGCTCCTACAATGAGCAGTTCTTC. Protein: CASSKGLAGGSSYNEQFF.

CDR3 nucleotide sequence: TGTGCCAGCAGTCCCCGATCGACAGGGCAATCTGAAGCTTTCTTT. It yields the protein CASSPRSTGQSEAFF. The V and J genes are TRBV27 and TRBJ1-1; 7 bases fit TRBD1. With 5 bases clipped from V and 6 bases from J, the junction kept 12 bases outside the gene matches. The CDR3 is 15 residues long. CDR1 and CDR2 from the germline V gene are MNHEY and SMNVEV (reference sequence).

The V and J genes are TRBV13 and TRBJ1-4; D is unclear. Germline V gene lookup returns CDR1 PRHDT and CDR2 FYEKMQ (reference sequence). The CDR3 length is 12 residues. With 5 bases removed from V and 6 bases from J, the gap between germline ends came to 7 bases. DNA of the CDR3: TGTGCCAGCAGCGGCCTTGATGAAAAACTGTTTTTT. Protein: CASSGLDEKLFF.

The chain joins TRBV10-3 to TRBJ2-5; 11 nucleotides agree with TRBD2. V lost 5 bases and J lost 4; bases outside the gene matches: 6. The V gene's germline CDR1 is ENHRY and CDR2 SYGVKD. CDR3 length: 15 amino acids. CDR3 nucleotides: TGTGCCATCAGTTTTAGCGGGGGGGCCAGAGAGACCCAGTACTTC. This gives the protein CAISFSGGARETQYF.